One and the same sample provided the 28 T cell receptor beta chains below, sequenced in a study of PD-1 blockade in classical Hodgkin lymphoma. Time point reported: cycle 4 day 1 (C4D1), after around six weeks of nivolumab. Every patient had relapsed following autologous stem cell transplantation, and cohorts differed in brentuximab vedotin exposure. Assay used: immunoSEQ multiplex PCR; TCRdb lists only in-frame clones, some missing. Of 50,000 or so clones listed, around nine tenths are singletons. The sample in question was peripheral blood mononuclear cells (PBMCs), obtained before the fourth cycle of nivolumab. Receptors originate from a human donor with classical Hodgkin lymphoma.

The CDR3: CASSQGGLNNSPLHF. The DNA of the CDR3 is TGCGCCAGCAGCCAAGGGGGCCTGAATAATTCACCCCTCCACTTT. The rearrangement links TRBV4-1 to TRBJ1-6, with D maybe TRBD1 (5 bases). V shed 1 base and J shed 5 bases, with 9 bases lying between them. The length of the CDR3 is 15 residues. Germline CDR1 is MGHRA and CDR2 is YSYEKL.

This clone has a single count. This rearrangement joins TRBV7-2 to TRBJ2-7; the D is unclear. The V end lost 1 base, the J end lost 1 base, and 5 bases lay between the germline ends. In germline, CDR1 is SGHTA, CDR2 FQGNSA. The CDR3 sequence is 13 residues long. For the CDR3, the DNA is TGTGCCAGCAGCTTAGTCAGGTCCTACGAGCAGTACTTC. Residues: CASSLVRSYEQYF.

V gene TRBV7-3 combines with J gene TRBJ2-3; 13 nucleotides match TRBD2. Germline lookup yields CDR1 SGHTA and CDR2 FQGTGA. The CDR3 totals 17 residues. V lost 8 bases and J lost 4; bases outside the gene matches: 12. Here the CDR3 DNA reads TGTGCCAGCCCAAGGACTAGCGGGAGATGTGGCGCAGATACGCAGTATTTT. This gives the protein CASPRTSGRCGADTQYF. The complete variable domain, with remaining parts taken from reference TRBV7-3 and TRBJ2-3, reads GAGVSQTPSNKVTEKGKYVELRCDPISGHTALYWYRQSLGQGPEFLIYFQGTGAADDSGLPNDRFFAVRPEGSVSTLKIQRTERGDSAVYLCASPRTSGRCGADTQYFGPGTRLTVL.

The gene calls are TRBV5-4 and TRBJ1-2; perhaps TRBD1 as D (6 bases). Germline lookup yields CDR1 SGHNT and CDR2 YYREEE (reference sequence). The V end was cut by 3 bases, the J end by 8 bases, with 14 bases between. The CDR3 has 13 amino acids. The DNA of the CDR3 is TGTGCCAGCAGCTCCTCAGGGGCTGGCGGCTACACCTTC. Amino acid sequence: CASSSSGAGGYTF.

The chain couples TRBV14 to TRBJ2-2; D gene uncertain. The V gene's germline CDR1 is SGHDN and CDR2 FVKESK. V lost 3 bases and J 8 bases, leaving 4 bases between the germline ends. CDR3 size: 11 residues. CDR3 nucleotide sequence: TGTGCCAGCAGCCACATGGGGGAGCTGTTTTTT. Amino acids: CASSHMGELFF.

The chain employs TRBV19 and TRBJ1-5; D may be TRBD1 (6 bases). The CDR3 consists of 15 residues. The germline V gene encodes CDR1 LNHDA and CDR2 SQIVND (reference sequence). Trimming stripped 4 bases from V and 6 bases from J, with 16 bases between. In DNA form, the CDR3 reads TGTGCCAGTAGTACTACGGGGACAACAAGTCAGCCCCAGCATTTT. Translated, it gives CASSTTGTTSQPQHF.

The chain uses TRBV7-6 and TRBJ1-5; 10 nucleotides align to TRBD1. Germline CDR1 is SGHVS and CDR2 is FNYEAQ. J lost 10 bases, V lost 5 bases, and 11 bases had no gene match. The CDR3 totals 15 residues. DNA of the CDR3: TGTGCCAGCAGCCCCGGGACAGGGGTTTTGAATCCCCAGCATTTT. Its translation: CASSPGTGVLNPQHF.

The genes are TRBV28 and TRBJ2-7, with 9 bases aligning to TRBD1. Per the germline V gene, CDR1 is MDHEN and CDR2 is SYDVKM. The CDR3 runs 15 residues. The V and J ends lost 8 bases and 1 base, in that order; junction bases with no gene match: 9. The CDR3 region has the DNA TGTGCCAGCCACCCTCACGGGACAGGGTCCTACGAGCAGTACTTC. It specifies CASHPHGTGSYEQYF. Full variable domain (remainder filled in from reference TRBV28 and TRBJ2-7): DVKVTQSSRYLVKRTGEKVFLECVQDMDHENMFWYRQDPGLGLRLIYFSYDVKMKEKGDIPEGYSVSREKKERFSLILESASTNQTSMYLCASHPHGTGSYEQYFGPGTRLTVT.

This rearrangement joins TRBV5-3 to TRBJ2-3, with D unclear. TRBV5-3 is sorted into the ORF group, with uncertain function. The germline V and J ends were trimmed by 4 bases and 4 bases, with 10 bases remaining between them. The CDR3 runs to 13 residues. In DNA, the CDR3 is TGTGCCAGAAGCAAAAAGTTGGCAGATACGCAGTATTTT. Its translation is CARSKKLADTQYF.

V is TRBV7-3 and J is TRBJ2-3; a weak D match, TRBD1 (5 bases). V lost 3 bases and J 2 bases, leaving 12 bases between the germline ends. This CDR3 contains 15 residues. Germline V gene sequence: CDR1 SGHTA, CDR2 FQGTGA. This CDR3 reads CASSFQGLHTDTQYF. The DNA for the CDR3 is TGTGCCAGCAGCTTCCAGGGCCTACACACAGATACGCAGTATTTT.

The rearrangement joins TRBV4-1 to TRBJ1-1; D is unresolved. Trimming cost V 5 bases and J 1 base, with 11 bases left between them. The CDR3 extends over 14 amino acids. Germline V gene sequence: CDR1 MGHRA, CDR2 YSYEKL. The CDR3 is CASSFRSANTEAFF. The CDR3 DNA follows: TGCGCCAGCAGCTTTAGGTCCGCGAACACTGAAGCTTTCTTT.

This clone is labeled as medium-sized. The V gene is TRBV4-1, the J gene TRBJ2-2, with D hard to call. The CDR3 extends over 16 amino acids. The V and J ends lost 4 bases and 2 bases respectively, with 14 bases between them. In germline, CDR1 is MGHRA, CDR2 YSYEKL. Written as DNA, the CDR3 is TGCGCCAGCAGCCCCCTATCGACGAAAAACACCGGGGAGCTGTTTTTT. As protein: CASSPLSTKNTGELFF.

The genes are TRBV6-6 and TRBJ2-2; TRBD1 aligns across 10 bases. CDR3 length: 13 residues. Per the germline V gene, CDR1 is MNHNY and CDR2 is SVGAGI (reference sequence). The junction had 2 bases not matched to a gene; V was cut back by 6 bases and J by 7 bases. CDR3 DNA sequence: TGTGCCAGCAGGGGACAGGGGCACGGGGAGCTGTTTTTT. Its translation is CASRGQGHGELFF.

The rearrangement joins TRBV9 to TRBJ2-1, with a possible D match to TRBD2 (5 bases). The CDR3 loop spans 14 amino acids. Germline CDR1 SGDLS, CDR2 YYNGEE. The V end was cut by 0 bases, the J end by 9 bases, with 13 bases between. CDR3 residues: CASSVVGSVSEQFF. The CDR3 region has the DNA TGTGCCAGCAGCGTAGTGGGTAGCGTGAGTGAGCAGTTCTTC.

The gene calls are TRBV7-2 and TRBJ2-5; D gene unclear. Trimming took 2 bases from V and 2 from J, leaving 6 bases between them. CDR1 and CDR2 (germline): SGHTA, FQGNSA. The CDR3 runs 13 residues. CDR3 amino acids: CASSLRRQETQYF. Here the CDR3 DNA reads TGTGCCAGCAGCTTAAGACGGCAAGAGACCCAGTACTTC.

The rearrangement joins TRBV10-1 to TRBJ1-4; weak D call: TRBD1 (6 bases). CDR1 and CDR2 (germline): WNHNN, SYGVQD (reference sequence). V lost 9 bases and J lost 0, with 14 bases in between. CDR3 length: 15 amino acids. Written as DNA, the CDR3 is TGCGCCAGTACAGGGACTTCCGCAACTAATGAAAAACTGTTTTTT. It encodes CASTGTSATNEKLFF.

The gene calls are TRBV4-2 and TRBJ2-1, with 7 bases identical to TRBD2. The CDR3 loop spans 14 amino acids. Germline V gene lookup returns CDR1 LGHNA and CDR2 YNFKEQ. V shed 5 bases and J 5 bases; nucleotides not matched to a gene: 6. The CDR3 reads CASSEGRGNNEQFF. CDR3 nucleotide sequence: TGTGCCAGCAGCGAGGGGAGGGGCAACAATGAGCAGTTCTTC.

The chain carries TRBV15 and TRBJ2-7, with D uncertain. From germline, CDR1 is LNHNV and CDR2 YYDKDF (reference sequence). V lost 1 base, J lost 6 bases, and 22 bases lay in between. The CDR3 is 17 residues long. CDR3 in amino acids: CATSRVPRSGKTFEQYF. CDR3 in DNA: TGTGCCACCAGCAGAGTCCCCCGCTCTGGGAAAACTTTCGAGCAGTACTTC. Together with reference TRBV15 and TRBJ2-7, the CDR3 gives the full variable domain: DAMVIQNPRYQVTQFGKPVTLSCSQTLNHNVMYWYQQKSSQAPKLLFHYYDKDFNNEADTPDNFQSRRPNTSFCFLDIRSPGLGDTAMYLCATSRVPRSGKTFEQYFGPGTRLTVT.

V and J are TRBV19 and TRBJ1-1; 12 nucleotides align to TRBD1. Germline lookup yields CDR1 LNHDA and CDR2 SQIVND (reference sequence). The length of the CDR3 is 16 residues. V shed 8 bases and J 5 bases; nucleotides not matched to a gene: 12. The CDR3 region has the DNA TGTGCCAGTTGCGCCAGGGACAGGGGGCGCGATACTGAAGCTTTCTTT. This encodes CASCARDRGRDTEAFF.

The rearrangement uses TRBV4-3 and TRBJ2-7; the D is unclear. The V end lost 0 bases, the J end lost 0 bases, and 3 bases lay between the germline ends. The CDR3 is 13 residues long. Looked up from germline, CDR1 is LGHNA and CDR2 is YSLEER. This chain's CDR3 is CASSQDSSYEQYF. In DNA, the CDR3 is TGCGCCAGCAGCCAAGACAGCTCCTACGAGCAGTACTTC.

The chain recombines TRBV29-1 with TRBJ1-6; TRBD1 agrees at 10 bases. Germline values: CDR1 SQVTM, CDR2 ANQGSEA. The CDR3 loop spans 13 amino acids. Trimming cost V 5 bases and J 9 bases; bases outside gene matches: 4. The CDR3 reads CSVRQGAGSPLHF. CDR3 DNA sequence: TGCAGCGTTAGACAGGGGGCGGGTTCACCCCTCCACTTT.

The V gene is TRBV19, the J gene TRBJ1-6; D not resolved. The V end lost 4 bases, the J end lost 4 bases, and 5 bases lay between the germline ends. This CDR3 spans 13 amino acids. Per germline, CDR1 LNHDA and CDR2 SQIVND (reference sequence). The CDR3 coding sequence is TGTGCCAGTAGTAGCCAGTATAATTCACCCCTCCACTTT. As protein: CASSSQYNSPLHF.

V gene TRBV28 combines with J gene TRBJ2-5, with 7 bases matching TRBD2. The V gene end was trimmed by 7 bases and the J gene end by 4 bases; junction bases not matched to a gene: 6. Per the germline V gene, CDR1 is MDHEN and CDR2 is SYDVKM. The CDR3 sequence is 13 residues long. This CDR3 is CASTRRGVETQYF. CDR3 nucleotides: TGTGCCAGCACGCGCCGGGGGGTAGAGACCCAGTACTTC.

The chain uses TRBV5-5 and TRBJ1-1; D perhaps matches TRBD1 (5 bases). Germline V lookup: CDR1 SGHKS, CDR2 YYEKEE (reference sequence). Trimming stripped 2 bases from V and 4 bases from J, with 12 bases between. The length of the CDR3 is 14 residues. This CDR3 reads CASSLQAGITEAFF. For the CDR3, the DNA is TGTGCCAGCAGCTTACAGGCTGGTATCACTGAAGCTTTCTTT.

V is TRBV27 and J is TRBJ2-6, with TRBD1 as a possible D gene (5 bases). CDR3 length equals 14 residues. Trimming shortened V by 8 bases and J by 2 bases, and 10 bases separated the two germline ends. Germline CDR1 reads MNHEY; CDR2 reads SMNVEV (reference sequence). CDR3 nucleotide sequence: TGTGCCAGCCCACAGGTAGCTGGGGCCAACGTCCTGACTTTC. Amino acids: CASPQVAGANVLTF.

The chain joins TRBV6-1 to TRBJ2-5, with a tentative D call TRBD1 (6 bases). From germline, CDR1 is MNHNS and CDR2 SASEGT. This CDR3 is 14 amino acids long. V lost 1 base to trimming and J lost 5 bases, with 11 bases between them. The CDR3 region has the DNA TGTGCCAGCAGTGAAGGGACAGCGAGGGAGACCCAGTACTTC. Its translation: CASSEGTARETQYF.

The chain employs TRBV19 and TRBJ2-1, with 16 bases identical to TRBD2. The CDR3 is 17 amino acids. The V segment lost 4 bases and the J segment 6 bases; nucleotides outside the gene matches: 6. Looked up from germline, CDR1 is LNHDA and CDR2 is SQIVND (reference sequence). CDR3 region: CASSTPGLAGGSNEQFF. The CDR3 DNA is TGTGCCAGTAGTACGCCGGGACTAGCGGGAGGGTCCAATGAGCAGTTCTTC.

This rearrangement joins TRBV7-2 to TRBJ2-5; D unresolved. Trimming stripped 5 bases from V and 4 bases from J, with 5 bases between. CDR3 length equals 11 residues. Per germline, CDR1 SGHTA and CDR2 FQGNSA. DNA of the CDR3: TGTGCCAGCAGCCCCCTAGAGACCCAGTACTTC. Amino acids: CASSPLETQYF.